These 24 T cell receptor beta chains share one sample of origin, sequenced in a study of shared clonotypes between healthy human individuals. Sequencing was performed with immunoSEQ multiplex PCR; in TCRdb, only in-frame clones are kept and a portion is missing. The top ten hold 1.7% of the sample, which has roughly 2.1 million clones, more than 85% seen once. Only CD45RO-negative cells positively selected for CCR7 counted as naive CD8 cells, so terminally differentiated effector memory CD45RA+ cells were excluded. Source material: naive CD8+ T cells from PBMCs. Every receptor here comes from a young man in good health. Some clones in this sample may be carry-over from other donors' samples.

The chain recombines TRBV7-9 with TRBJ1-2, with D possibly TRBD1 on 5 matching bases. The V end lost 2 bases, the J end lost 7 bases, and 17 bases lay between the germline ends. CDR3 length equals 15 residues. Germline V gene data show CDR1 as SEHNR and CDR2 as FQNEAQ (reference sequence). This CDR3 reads CASSLLVDPQGGYTF. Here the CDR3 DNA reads TGTGCCAGCAGCTTATTAGTAGATCCCCAGGGTGGCTACACCTTC.

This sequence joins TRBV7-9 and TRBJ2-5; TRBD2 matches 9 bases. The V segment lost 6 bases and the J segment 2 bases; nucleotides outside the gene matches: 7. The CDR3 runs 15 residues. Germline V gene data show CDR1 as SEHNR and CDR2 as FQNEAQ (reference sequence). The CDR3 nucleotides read TGTGCCAGCAGACCCGGGACTAGCTGGCAAGAGACCCAGTACTTC. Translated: CASRPGTSWQETQYF.

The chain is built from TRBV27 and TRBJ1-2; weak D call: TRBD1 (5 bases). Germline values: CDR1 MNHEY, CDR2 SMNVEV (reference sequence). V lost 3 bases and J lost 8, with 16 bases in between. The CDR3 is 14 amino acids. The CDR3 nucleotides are TGTGCCAGCAGTTTGGGGCGAGATCTCGGAGGCTACACCTTC. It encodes CASSLGRDLGGYTF.

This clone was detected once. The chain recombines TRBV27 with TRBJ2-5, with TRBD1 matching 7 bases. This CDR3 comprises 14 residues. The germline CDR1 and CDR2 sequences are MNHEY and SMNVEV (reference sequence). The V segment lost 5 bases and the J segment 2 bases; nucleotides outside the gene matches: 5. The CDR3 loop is CASSALRGQETQYF. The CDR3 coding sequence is TGTGCCAGCAGTGCACTCAGGGGGCAAGAGACCCAGTACTTC.

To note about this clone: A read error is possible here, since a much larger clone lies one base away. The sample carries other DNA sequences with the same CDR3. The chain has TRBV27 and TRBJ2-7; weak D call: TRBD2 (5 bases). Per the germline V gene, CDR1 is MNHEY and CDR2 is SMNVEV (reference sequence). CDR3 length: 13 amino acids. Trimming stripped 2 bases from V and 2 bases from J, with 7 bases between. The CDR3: CASSLGSTYEQYF. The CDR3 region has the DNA TGTGCCAGCAGTTTAGGGAGCACCTACGAGCAGTACTTC.

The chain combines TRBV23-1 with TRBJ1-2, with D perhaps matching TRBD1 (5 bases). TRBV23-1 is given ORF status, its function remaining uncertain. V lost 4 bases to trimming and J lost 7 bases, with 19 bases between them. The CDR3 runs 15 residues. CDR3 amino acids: CASSLMAYRPSGYTF. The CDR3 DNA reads TGCGCCAGCAGTCTCATGGCCTACAGGCCCTCTGGCTACACCTTC.

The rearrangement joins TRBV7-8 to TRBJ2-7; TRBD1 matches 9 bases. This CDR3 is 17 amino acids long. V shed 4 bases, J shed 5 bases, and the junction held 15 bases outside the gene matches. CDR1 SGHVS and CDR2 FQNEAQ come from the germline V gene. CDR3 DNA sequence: TGTGCCAGCAGCTCCATCCCCCCGACAGGGGGGACCCACGAGCAGTACTTC. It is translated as CASSSIPPTGGTHEQYF.

The CDR3 protein is CASSLLTLVGELFF. The CDR3, as DNA: TGTGCCAGCAGCTTGTTGACCCTCGTCGGGGAGCTGTTTTTT. The rearrangement joins TRBV5-6 to TRBJ2-2; D is unresolved. The V and J ends lost 1 base and 7 bases respectively, with 11 bases between them. CDR1 is SGHDT, CDR2 YYEEEE, per germline. CDR3 length: 14 amino acids.

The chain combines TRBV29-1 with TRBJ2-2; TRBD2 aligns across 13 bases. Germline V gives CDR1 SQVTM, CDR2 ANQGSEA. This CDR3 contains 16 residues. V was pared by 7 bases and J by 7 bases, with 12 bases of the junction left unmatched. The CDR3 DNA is TGCAGCGCAGGACTAGCGGGAGTTCCTTTCCGCGGGGAGCTGTTTTTT. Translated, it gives CSAGLAGVPFRGELFF.

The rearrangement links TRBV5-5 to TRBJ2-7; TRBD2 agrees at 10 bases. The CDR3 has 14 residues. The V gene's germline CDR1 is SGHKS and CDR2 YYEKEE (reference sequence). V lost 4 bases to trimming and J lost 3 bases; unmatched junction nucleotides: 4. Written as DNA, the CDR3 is TGTGCCAGCAGCGTAGCGGGAGGCAGCTACGAGCAGTACTTC. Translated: CASSVAGGSYEQYF.

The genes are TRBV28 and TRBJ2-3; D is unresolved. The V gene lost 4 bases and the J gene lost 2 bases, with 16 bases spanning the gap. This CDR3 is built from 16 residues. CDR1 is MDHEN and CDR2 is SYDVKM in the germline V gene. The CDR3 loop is CASSSSLERITDTQYF. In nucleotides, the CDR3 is TGTGCCAGCAGTTCCTCCCTAGAGCGAATCACAGATACGCAGTATTTT.

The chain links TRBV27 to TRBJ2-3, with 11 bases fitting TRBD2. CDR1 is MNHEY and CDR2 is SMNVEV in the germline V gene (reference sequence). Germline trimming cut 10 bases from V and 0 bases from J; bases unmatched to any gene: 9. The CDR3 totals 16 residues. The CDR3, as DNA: TGTGCCAACGGGGTAGCGGGAGGGCAGAGCACAGATACGCAGTATTTT. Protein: CANGVAGGQSTDTQYF.

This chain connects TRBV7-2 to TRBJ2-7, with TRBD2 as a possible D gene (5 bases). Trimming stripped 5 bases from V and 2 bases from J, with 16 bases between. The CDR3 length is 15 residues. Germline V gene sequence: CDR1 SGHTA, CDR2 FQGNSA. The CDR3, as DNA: TGTGCCAGCAGCAAAACAAGGGAGTTCACCTACGAGCAGTACTTC. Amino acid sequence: CASSKTREFTYEQYF.

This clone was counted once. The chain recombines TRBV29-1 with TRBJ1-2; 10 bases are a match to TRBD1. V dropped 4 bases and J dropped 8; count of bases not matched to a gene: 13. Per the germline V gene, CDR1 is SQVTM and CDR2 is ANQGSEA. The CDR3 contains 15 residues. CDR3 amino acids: CSVVGGGTGARGYTF. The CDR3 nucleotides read TGCAGCGTTGTGGGGGGCGGGACAGGGGCTCGAGGCTACACCTTC.

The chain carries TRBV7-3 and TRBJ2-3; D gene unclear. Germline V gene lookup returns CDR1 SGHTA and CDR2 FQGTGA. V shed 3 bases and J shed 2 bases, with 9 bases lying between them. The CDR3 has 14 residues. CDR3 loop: CASSFGLYTDTQYF. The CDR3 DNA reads TGTGCCAGCAGCTTCGGGCTTTACACAGATACGCAGTATTTT.

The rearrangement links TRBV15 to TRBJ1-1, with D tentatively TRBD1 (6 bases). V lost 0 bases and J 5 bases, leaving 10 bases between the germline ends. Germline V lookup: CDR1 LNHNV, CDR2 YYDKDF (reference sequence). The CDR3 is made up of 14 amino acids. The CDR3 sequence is CATSREGQSTEAFF. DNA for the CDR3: TGTGCCACCAGCAGAGAAGGACAGTCTACTGAAGCTTTCTTT.

The chain's CDR3 is CASSSIWGQGIYGYTF. The CDR3 DNA reads as TGTGCCAGCAGTTCCATTTGGGGACAGGGCATCTATGGCTACACCTTC. This chain joins TRBV27 and TRBJ1-2; 9 nucleotides line up with TRBD1. J was trimmed by 4 bases and V by 4 bases; bases with no gene match: 10. This CDR3 has 16 amino acids. CDR1 is MNHEY, CDR2 SMNVEV, per germline (reference sequence).

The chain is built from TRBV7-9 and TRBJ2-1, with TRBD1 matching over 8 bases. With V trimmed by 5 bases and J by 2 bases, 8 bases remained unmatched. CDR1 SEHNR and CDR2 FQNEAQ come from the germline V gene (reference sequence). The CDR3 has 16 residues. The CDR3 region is CASSKTGVVPYNEQFF. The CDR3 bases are TGTGCCAGCAGCAAGACAGGGGTGGTACCCTACAATGAGCAGTTCTTC.

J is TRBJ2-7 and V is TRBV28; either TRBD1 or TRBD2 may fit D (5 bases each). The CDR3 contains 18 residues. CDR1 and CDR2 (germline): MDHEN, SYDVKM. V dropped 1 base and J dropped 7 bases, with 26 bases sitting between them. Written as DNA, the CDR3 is TGTGCCAGCAGTTTATTGGGGGTGAGGGCCATCTGGGGTGGAGAGCAGTACTTC. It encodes CASSLLGVRAIWGGEQYF.

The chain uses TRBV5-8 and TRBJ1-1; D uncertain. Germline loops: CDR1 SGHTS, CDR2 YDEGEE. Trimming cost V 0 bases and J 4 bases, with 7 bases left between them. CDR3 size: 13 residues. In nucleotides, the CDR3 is TGTGCCAGCAGCTTGGTGGAAGGCACTGAAGCTTTCTTT. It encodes CASSLVEGTEAFF.

DNA of the CDR3: TGTGCCAGCAGTGAAGTTCCGGGGGGTAATGAGCAGTTCTTC. Its translation: CASSEVPGGNEQFF. V gene TRBV6-4 combines with J gene TRBJ2-1, with 7 bases that match TRBD2. CDR1 and CDR2 (germline): MRHNA, SNTAGT. Unmatched junction bases numbered 6, after V lost 3 bases and J lost 7 bases. The CDR3 loop spans 14 amino acids.

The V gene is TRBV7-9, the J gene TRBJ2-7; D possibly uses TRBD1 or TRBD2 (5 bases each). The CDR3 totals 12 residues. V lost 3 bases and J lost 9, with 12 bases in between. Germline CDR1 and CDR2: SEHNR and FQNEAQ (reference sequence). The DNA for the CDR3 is TGTGCCAGCAGCTTCGGGACCGGCGGGCAGTACTTC. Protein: CASSFGTGGQYF.

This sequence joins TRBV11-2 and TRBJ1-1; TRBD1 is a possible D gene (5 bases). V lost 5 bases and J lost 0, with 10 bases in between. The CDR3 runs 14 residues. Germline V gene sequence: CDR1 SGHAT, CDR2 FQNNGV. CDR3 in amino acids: CASSDSFMNTEAFF. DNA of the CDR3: TGTGCCAGCAGCGACAGCTTCATGAACACTGAAGCTTTCTTT.

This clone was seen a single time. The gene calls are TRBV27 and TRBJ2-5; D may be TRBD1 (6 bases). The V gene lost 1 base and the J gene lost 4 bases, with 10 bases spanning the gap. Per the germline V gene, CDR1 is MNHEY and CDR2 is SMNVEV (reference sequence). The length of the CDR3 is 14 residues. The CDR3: CASSLFARGETQYF. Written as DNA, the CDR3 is TGTGCCAGCAGTTTATTCGCCAGGGGAGAGACCCAGTACTTC.